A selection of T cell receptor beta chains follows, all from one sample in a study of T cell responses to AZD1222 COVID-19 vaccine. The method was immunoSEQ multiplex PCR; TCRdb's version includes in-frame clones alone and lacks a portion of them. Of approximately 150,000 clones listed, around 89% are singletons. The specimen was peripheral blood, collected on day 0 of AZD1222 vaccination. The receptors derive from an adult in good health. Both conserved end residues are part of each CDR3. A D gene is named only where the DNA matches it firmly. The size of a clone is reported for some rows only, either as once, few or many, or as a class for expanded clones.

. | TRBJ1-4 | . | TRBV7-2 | CASSHSGGTQHEKLFF | TGTGCCAGCAGCCACTCAGGAGGTACTCAACATGAAAAACTGTTTTTT
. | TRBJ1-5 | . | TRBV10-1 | CASSEFCGPREPQHF | TGCGCCAGCAGTGAGTTCTGCGGGCCGCGGGAGCCCCAGCATTTT
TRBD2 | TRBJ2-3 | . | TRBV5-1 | CASSYVAGGPADTQYF | TGCGCCAGCAGCTATGTAGCGGGAGGCCCCGCAGATACGCAGTATTTT
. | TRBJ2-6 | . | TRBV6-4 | CASSASSGANVLTF | TGTGCCAGCAGCGCAAGCTCTGGGGCCAACGTCCTGACTTTC
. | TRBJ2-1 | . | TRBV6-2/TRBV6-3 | CASSDGLAPFF | TGTGCCAGCAGTGACGGACTGGCACCGTTCTTC
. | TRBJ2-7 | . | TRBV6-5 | CASRTEGTEQYF | TGTGCCAGCAGAACGGAGGGGACCGAGCAGTACTTC
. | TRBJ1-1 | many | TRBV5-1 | CASRLENTEAFF | TGCGCCAGCAGATTGGAGAACACTGAAGCTTTCTTT
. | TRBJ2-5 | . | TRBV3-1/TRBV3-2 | CASSLPRQLGETQYF | TGTGCCAGCAGCCTCCCCAGACAGCTTGGAGAGACCCAGTACTTC
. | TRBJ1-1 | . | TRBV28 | CASSPRVGLTEAFF | TGTGCCAGCAGCCCCAGGGTTGGGCTCACTGAAGCTTTCTTT
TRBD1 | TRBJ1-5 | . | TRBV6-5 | CASSWTGGNQPQHF | TGTGCCAGCAGTTGGACAGGGGGGAATCAGCCCCAGCATTTT
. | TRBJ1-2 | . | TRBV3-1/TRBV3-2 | CASSQAGGRNYGYTF | TGTGCCAGCAGCCAAGCCGGGGGGCGGAACTATGGCTACACCTTC
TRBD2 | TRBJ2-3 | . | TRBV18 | CASSPRLAGNTDTQYF | TGTGCCAGCTCACCAAGGCTAGCGGGGAACACAGATACGCAGTATTTT
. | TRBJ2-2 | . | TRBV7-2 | CASLHGAPPGELFF | TGTGCCAGCCTCCATGGGGCCCCACCCGGGGAGCTGTTTTTT
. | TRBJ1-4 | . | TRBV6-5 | CASRTATNEKLFF | TGTGCCAGCAGGACAGCAACTAATGAAAAACTGTTTTTT
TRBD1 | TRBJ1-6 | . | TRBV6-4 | CASSAGGGSPLHF | TGTGCCAGCAGTGCAGGGGGGGGTTCACCCCTCCACTTT
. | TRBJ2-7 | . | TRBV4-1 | CASSSFAGNEQYF | TGCGCCAGCAGCTCATTCGCAGGGAACGAGCAGTACTTC
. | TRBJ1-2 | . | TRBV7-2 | CASSPDRNYGYTF | TGTGCCAGCAGTCCCGACAGAAACTATGGCTACACCTTC
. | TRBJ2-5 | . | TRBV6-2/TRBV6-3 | CASSRDEKETQYF | TGTGCCAGCAGTCGGGACGAGAAAGAGACCCAGTACTTC
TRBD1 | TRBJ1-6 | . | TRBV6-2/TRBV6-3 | CASSFPTGLANSPLHF | TGTGCCAGCAGTTTTCCGACAGGGCTGGCGAATTCACCCCTCCACTTT
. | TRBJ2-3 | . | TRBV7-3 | CASSLASEGAQYF | TGTGCCAGCAGCTTAGCATCCGAAGGGGCGCAGTATTTT
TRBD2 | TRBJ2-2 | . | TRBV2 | CASKASGSSAGELFF | TGTGCCAGCAAGGCTAGCGGGAGCTCGGCCGGGGAGCTGTTTTTT
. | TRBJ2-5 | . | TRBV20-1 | CSATSLETQYF | TGCAGTGCTACCAGTTTAGAGACCCAGTACTTC
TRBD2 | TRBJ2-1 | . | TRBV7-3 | CASSSKGTSGVRGNEQFF | TGTGCCAGCAGCTCTAAGGGGACTAGCGGGGTAAGGGGAAATGAGCAGTTCTTC
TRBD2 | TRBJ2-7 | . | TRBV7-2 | CASRLAGVSYEQYF | TGTGCCAGCAGACTAGCGGGAGTATCTTACGAGCAGTACTTC
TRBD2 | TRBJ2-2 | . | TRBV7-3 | CASSPLYGASGNHPNTGELFF | TGTGCCAGCAGCCCTTTATACGGGGCTAGCGGAAACCACCCGAACACCGGGGAGCTGTTTTTT
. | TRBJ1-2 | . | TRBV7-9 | CASSSGGLPSYGYTF | TGTGCCAGCAGCTCTGGAGGCCTACCTTCCTATGGCTACACCTTC